The 22 T cell receptor beta chains listed next were all sequenced from one sample in a study of identical twins. MiXCR, run by TCRdb on the 5' RACE reads, gives a single entry per CDR3 protein. The repertoire holds under 900,000 distinct CDR3 sequences, with about 20% as singletons. Another study also made use of these data, one on T cells expressing NK-cell markers.

Sequenced material: PBMCs. These receptors all come from a woman aged 18-30 years in good health.

The chain has TRBV6-5 and TRBJ2-7, with TRBD2 matching 7 bases. The CDR3 is 15 residues long. Germline lookup yields CDR1 MNHEY and CDR2 SVGAGI. Trimming removed 2 bases from V and 6 bases from J; junction bases left unmatched: 10. Here the CDR3 DNA reads TGTGCCAGCAGTTACGGGGGGAGGGCCTTATCCGAGCAGTACTTC. Its protein product is CASSYGGRALSEQYF.

The sample holds a few counts of this clonotype. The J gene is TRBJ1-6, the V gene TRBV12-3 or TRBV12-4; D remains unclear. The CDR3 spans 14 residues. V was pared by 3 bases and J by 8 bases, with 11 bases between. As DNA, the CDR3 is TGTGCCAGCAGTTTCGGGTTTAGGGATTCACCCCTCCACTTT. Protein sequence: CASSFGFRDSPLHF.

Written as DNA, the CDR3 is TGCAGCGTTGGAGAACGGAATTCACCCCTCCACTTT. The encoded protein is CSVGERNSPLHF. The rearrangement links TRBV29-1 to TRBJ1-6; D not resolved. The CDR3 is 12 residues long. From germline, CDR1 is SQVTM and CDR2 ANQGSEA. V was pared by 4 bases and J by 7 bases, with 8 bases between. Full variable domain (missing parts from reference TRBV29-1 and TRBJ1-6): SAVISQKPSRDICQRGTSLTIQCQVDSQVTMMFWYRQQPGQSLTLIATANQGSEATYESGFVIDKFPISRPNLTFSTLTVSNMSPEDSSIYLCSVGERNSPLHFGNGTRLTVT.

This clonotype was found a few times. The rearrangement uses TRBV29-1 and TRBJ1-2, with D possibly matching TRBD1 (5 bases). Germline CDR1 and CDR2: SQVTM and ANQGSEA. The V end lost 6 bases, the J end lost 6 bases, and 14 bases lay between the germline ends. The CDR3 sequence is 12 residues long. The CDR3 DNA sequence: TGCAGCGTAAAACAGGATCCGGATGGCTACACCTTC. Protein product: CSVKQDPDGYTF.

This clonotype was found a few times. The J gene is TRBJ2-3, the V gene TRBV4-3; 7 nucleotides agree with TRBD2. The CDR3 is made up of 16 amino acids. With 1 base clipped from V and 4 bases from J, the junction kept 8 bases outside the gene matches. CDR1 LGHNA and CDR2 YSLEER come from the germline V gene. The CDR3: CASSQGVGGSADTQYF. CDR3 bases: TGCGCCAGCAGCCAAGGAGTCGGCGGGAGCGCAGATACGCAGTATTTT.

This rearrangement joins TRBV20-1 to TRBJ2-1, with 8 bases lining up with TRBD1. Per the germline V gene, CDR1 is DFQATT and CDR2 is SNEGSKA (reference sequence). The CDR3 is 18 amino acids. The J segment lost 1 base and the V segment lost 0 bases, leaving 11 bases of the junction unmatched. The CDR3 sequence is CSARDILRGLKSYNEQFF. The CDR3, as DNA: TGCAGTGCTAGAGATATCCTCAGGGGGCTTAAGTCCTACAATGAGCAGTTCTTC.

The CDR3 spells CASSSEDRVSEQYF. The CDR3 region has the DNA TGTGCCAGCAGTTCCGAGGACAGGGTATCCGAGCAGTACTTC. The chain couples TRBV12-3 or TRBV12-4 to TRBJ2-7; 8 bases align to TRBD1. The CDR3 is made up of 14 amino acids. The ends lost 4 bases at V and 6 bases at J; junction bases unmatched: 8.

This clonotype has only a few counts. The chain employs TRBV11-2 and TRBJ2-1, with 8 bases fitting TRBD1. The ends lost 3 bases at V and 8 bases at J; junction bases unmatched: 9. CDR1 and CDR2 from the germline V gene are SGHAT and FQNNGV. The CDR3 totals 15 residues. The CDR3 sequence: CASSFGRQGTDEQFF. The CDR3 DNA is TGTGCCAGCAGCTTCGGGAGACAGGGGACCGATGAGCAGTTCTTC. The variable domain in full, completed from reference TRBV11-2 and TRBJ2-1, reads EAGVAQSPRYKIIEKRQSVAFWCNPISGHATLYWYQQILGQGPKLLIQFQNNGVVDDSQLPKDRFSAERLKGVDSTLKIQPAKLEDSAVYLCASSFGRQGTDEQFFGPGTRLTVL.

The sample holds a few counts of this clonotype. V gene TRBV5-1 combines with J gene TRBJ2-6; D call uncertain. Per the germline V gene, CDR1 is SGHRS and CDR2 is YFSETQ. The CDR3 consists of 15 residues. Trimming shortened V by 3 bases and J by 4 bases, and 11 bases separated the two germline ends. For the CDR3, the DNA is TGCGCCAGCAGCTATCCTCTAACCGGGGCCAACGTCCTGACTTTC. This sequence encodes CASSYPLTGANVLTF.

This clonotype was found a few times. This chain links TRBV6-5 with TRBJ2-1; possibly TRBD2 for D (6 bases). The CDR3 has 14 residues. The germline V gene has CDR1 MNHEY and CDR2 SVGAGI. V gave up 1 base and J gave up 7 bases, with 11 bases separating them. The CDR3 DNA sequence: TGTGCCAGCAGTTACTGGAGGGCGGGGAATGAGCAGTTCTTC. Its translation: CASSYWRAGNEQFF.

The chain recombines TRBV10-3 with TRBJ2-5; D perhaps matches TRBD1 (7 bases). The CDR3 runs 13 residues. Germline-derived CDR1 and CDR2 are ENHRY and SYGVKD. Trimming took 6 bases from V and 4 from J, leaving 12 bases between them. DNA of the CDR3: TGTGCCATCAGGAGTCAGGGGGGAGAGACCCAGTACTTC. Amino acid sequence: CAIRSQGGETQYF.

V is TRBV9 and J is TRBJ2-5; a possible D gene is TRBD2 (6 bases). The germline gives CDR1 SGDLS, CDR2 YYNGEE. Trimming removed 4 bases at V and 7 bases at J, with 17 bases between. CDR3 length: 14 amino acids. CDR3 coding DNA: TGTGCCAGCAGCCCACTAGCTGGGGTGGGGACCCAGTACTTC. It encodes CASSPLAGVGTQYF. Combining the CDR3 with reference TRBV9 and TRBJ2-5 gives the whole variable domain DSGVTQTPKHLITATGQRVTLRCSPRSGDLSVYWYQQSLDQGLQFLIQYYNGEERAKGNILERFSAQQFPDLHSELNLSSLELGDSALYFCASSPLAGVGTQYFGPGTRLLVL.

The rearrangement links TRBV2 to TRBJ2-3; 7 positions match TRBD1. Losses at the gene ends were 6 bases for V and 0 bases for J; bases not matched to a gene: 3. This CDR3 is 14 amino acids long. The germline V gene encodes CDR1 SNHLY and CDR2 FYNNEI. The CDR3 sequence is CASRVGQSTDTQYF. The DNA of the CDR3 is TGTGCCAGCAGGGTGGGACAGAGCACAGATACGCAGTATTTT. Drawing the rest from reference TRBV2 and TRBJ2-3, the complete variable domain is EPEVTQTPSHQVTQMGQEVILRCVPISNHLYFYWYRQILGQKVEFLVSFYNNEISEKSEIFDDQFSVERPDGSNFTLKIRSTKLEDSAMYFCASRVGQSTDTQYFGPGTRLTVL.

A few counts support this clonotype. The rearrangement uses TRBV6-1 and TRBJ2-3, with 7 bases aligning to TRBD1. J lost 2 bases, V lost 7 bases, and 6 bases had no gene match. Per the germline V gene, CDR1 is MNHNS and CDR2 is SASEGT. This CDR3 has 14 amino acids. CDR3 DNA: TGTGCCAGCACCTTGGGACAGAACACAGATACGCAGTATTTT. Protein: CASTLGQNTDTQYF.

The genes are TRBV3-1 and TRBJ1-2, with unresolved D. Trimming took off 3 bases at V and 5 bases at J, with 19 bases between the two ends. This CDR3 has 16 residues. Germline V gives CDR1 LGHDT, CDR2 YNNKEL (reference sequence). The CDR3 sequence is CASSHGLLGYEYGYTF. For the CDR3, the DNA is TGTGCCAGCAGCCACGGCCTACTGGGGTACGAATATGGCTACACCTTC.

This clonotype has ten or more counts. The genes are TRBV6-1 and TRBJ2-6; a possible D gene is TRBD1 (5 bases). CDR1 MNHNS and CDR2 SASEGT come from the germline V gene. The CDR3 covers 15 residues. V dropped 6 bases and J dropped 0 bases, with 9 bases sitting between them. The DNA of the CDR3 is TGTGCCAGCAGGTCTACAGGCTCTGGGGCCAACGTCCTGACTTTC. Its protein product is CASRSTGSGANVLTF.

The gene calls are TRBV9 and TRBJ2-1; 7 positions agree with TRBD2. After removal of 3 bases from V and 12 bases from J, the junction contained 6 bases not matched to a gene. From germline, CDR1 is SGDLS and CDR2 YYNGEE. The CDR3 loop spans 12 amino acids. The DNA of the CDR3 is TGTGCCAGCAGCGCCGGACTAGGAGGGCAGTTCTTC. This gives the protein CASSAGLGGQFF.

The chain combines TRBV9 with TRBJ2-3; D is perhaps TRBD2 (6 bases). Germline V gene sequence: CDR1 SGDLS, CDR2 YYNGEE. The V and J ends lost 4 bases and 4 bases respectively, with 16 bases between them. The CDR3 is 15 residues long. The CDR3 bases are TGTGCCAGCAGCCCCACGGGGGTTCCTGCAGATACGCAGTATTTT. Amino acids: CASSPTGVPADTQYF.

The chain recombines TRBV7-3 with TRBJ1-1; 7 nucleotides align to TRBD1. The CDR3 is 14 residues long. Trimming removed 4 bases from V and 3 bases from J; junction bases left unmatched: 5. Germline values: CDR1 SGHTA, CDR2 FQGTGA. The CDR3 reads CASSSGGVDTEAFF. Written as DNA, the CDR3 is TGTGCCAGCAGCTCAGGGGGGGTGGACACTGAAGCTTTCTTT.

The genes are TRBV20-1 and TRBJ2-1; 11 bases agree with TRBD1. This CDR3 spans 12 amino acids. V was clipped by 6 bases and J by 8 bases; unmatched bases: 3. In germline, CDR1 is DFQATT, CDR2 SNEGSKA (reference sequence). The CDR3 nucleotides are TGCAGTGCCGGGGACAGGGGGGATGAGCAGTTCTTC. Translating it yields CSAGDRGDEQFF.

The chain is built from TRBV4-2 and TRBJ2-4, with D possibly TRBD1 on 7 matching bases. CDR3 length: 18 residues. Germline CDR1 LGHNA, CDR2 YNFKEQ. The V end lost 0 bases, the J end lost 0 bases, and 15 bases lay between the germline ends. In DNA form, the CDR3 reads TGTGCCAGCAGCCAAGATTTGGAGGGGGCTCTAGCCAAAAACATTCAGTACTTC. This codes for CASSQDLEGALAKNIQYF.

This chain links TRBV6-2 or TRBV6-3 with TRBJ2-1; 8 bases fit TRBD2. The V and J ends lost 0 bases and 2 bases, in that order; junction bases with no gene match: 6. The germline CDR1 and CDR2 sequences are MNHEY and SVGEGT. The length of the CDR3 is 17 residues. The CDR3 coding sequence is TGTGCCAGCAGTTACTCAAGTCCAGCGGGAGCCTACAATGAGCAGTTCTTC. This codes for CASSYSSPAGAYNEQFF.